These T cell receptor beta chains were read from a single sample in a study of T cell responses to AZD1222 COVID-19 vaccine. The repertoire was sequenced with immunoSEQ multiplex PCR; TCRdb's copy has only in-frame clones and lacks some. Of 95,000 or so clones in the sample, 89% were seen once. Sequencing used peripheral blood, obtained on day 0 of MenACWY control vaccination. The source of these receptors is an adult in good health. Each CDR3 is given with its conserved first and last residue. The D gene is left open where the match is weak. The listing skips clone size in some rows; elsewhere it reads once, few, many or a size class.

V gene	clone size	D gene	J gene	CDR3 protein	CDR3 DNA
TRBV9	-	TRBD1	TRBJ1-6	CASSPDRDHSPLHF	TGTGCCAGCAGCCCAGACAGGGACCATTCACCCCTCCACTTT
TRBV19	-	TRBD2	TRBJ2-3	CATRSPGGPGADTQYF	TGTGCCACCAGATCCCCGGGGGGGCCTGGCGCAGATACGCAGTATTTT
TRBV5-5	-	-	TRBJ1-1	CASSDRDLMGTEAFF	TGTGCCAGCAGCGATCGGGATCTTATGGGCACTGAAGCTTTCTTT
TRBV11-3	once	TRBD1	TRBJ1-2	CASSPRTGRPDNYGYTF	TGTGCCAGCAGCCCTCGGACAGGGCGACCTGATAACTATGGCTACACCTTC
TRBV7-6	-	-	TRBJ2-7	CASSLGTRSSYEQYF	TGTGCCAGCAGCTTAGGGACAAGGAGCTCCTACGAGCAGTACTTC
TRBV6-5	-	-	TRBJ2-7	CASSYGPSYEQYF	TGTGCCAGCAGTTATGGCCCCTCCTACGAGCAGTACTTC
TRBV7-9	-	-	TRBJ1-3	CASSLEGVSGNTIYF	TGTGCCAGCAGCTTAGAAGGGGTCTCTGGAAACACCATATATTTT
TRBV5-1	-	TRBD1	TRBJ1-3	CASSPGGTDSGNTIYF	TGCGCCAGCAGCCCAGGGGGGACCGACTCTGGAAACACCATATATTTT
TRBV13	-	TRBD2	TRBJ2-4	CASSEKPAGDLLAKNIQYF	TGTGCCAGCAGCGAAAAACCCGCGGGGGACCTACTAGCCAAAAACATTCAGTACTTC
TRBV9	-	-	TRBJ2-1	CASSVKVTGPVNYNEQFF	TGTGCCAGCAGCGTAAAAGTTACGGGACCAGTAAACTACAATGAGCAGTTCTTC
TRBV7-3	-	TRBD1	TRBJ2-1	CASSPSFTGTVKHNEQFF	TGTGCCAGCAGCCCTTCCTTTACCGGGACAGTAAAGCACAATGAGCAGTTCTTC
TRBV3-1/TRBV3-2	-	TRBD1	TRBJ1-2	CASSPNGQDYGYTF	TGTGCCAGCAGCCCAAATGGACAGGATTATGGCTACACCTTC
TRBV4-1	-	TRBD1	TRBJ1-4	CASSRLDRGGEKLFF	TGCGCCAGCAGCCGCCTGGACAGGGGAGGGGAAAAACTGTTTTTT
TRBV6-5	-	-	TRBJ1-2	CASTSGAGYGYTF	TGTGCCAGCACGTCAGGGGCTGGATATGGCTACACCTTC
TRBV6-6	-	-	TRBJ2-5	CASSYNVGAGRETQYF	TGTGCCAGCAGTTACAACGTGGGGGCGGGGCGGGAGACCCAGTACTTC
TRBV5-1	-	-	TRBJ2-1	CASSFRVGRSAGRYNEQFF	TGCGCCAGCAGCTTTAGGGTAGGACGGTCGGCGGGTAGGTACAATGAGCAGTTCTTC
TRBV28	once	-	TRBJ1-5	CASSLYRGAGGNQPQHF	TGTGCCAGCAGTCTTTATCGGGGCGCTGGAGGCAATCAGCCCCAGCATTTT
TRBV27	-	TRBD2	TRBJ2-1	CASSEGLAGVNEQFF	TGTGCCAGCTCAGAAGGACTAGCGGGGGTGAATGAGCAGTTCTTC
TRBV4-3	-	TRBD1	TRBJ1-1	CASSQDRVRQGAYTEAFF	TGCGCCAGCAGCCAAGATCGGGTCCGACAGGGGGCATACACTGAAGCTTTCTTT
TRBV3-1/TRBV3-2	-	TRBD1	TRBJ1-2	CASSAQGNYGYTF	TGTGCCAGCAGCGCACAGGGGAACTATGGCTACACCTTC
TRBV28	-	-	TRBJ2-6	CASYRGTGANVLTF	TGTGCCAGCTACCGAGGGACCGGGGCCAACGTCCTGACTTTC
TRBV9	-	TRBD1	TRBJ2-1	CASSPRDRGLGEQFF	TGTGCCAGCAGCCCGCGGGACAGGGGGCTGGGTGAGCAGTTCTTC
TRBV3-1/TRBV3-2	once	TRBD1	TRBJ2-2	CASSIGQGNTGELFF	TGTGCCAGCAGTATCGGACAGGGTAACACCGGGGAGCTGTTTTTT
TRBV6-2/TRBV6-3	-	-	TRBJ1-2	CASSWGTAREGYTF	TGTGCCAGCAGTTGGGGGACCGCCAGGGAAGGCTACACCTTC
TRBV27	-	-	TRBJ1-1	CASSLIENTEAFF	TGTGCCAGCAGTTTAATAGAGAACACTGAAGCTTTCTTT
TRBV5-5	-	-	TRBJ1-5	CASSLGAGNQPQHF	TGTGCCAGCAGCTTGGGGGCGGGAAATCAGCCCCAGCATTTT
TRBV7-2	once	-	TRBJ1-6	CASSPGAAYNSPLHF	TGTGCCAGCAGCCCGGGGGCCGCCTATAATTCACCCCTCCACTTT
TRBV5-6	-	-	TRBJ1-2	CASSPGRNYGYTF	TGTGCCAGCAGCCCAGGCAGAAACTATGGCTACACCTTC
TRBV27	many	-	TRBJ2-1	CASSVTPSGGEQFF	TGTGCCAGCAGTGTAACCCCCTCGGGCGGGGAGCAGTTCTTC
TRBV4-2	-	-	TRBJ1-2	CASSQEWQGGRGYTF	TGTGCCAGCAGCCAAGAATGGCAGGGAGGGAGAGGCTACACCTTC
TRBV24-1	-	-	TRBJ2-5	CATSVKDRTKYF	TGTGCCACCAGTGTAAAGGACAGGACTAAGTACTTC
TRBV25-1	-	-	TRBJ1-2	CASSDPGLSKTF	TGTGCCAGCAGTGACCCGGGACTTTCGAAAACCTTC
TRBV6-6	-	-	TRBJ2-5	CASGGPQETQYF	TGTGCCAGCGGGGGGCCACAGGAGACCCAGTACTTC
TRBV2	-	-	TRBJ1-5	CASSEGTASRNQPQHF	TGTGCCAGCAGTGAAGGGACAGCAAGCCGCAATCAGCCCCAGCATTTT
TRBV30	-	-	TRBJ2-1	CAWKLSYNEQFF	TGTGCCTGGAAGCTCTCCTACAATGAGCAGTTCTTC
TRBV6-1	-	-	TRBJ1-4	CASSEALLIRGGGEKLFF	TGTGCCAGCAGTGAAGCGCTTCTCATTAGGGGGGGAGGTGAAAAACTGTTTTTT
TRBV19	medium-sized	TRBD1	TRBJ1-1	CASSPAPGQGIVNTEAFF	TGTGCCAGTAGCCCTGCCCCGGGACAGGGAATAGTGAACACTGAAGCTTTCTTT
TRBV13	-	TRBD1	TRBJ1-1	CASSSPNRGLGAFF	TGTGCCAGCAGCTCACCAAACAGGGGATTAGGAGCTTTCTTT
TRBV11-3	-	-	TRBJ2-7	CASSLAGSHEQYF	TGTGCCAGCAGCTTAGCAGGGTCCCACGAGCAGTACTTC
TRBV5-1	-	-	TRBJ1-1	CASSLDVVPLTEAFF	TGCGCCAGCAGCCTTGATGTGGTCCCGCTTACTGAAGCTTTCTTT
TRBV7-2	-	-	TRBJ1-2	CASSLDKGNYGYTF	TGTGCCAGCAGCTTAGACAAGGGGAACTATGGCTACACCTTC
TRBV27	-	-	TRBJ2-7	CASSSVGYSSYEQYF	TGTGCCAGCAGTTCAGTGGGCTACAGCTCCTACGAGCAGTACTTC
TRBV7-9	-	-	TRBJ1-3	CASAEAGNTIYF	TGTGCCAGCGCGGAGGCGGGAAACACCATATATTTT
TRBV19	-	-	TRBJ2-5	CASSIGGSGGAQYF	TGTGCCAGTAGTATAGGGGGGAGTGGCGGGGCCCAGTACTTC